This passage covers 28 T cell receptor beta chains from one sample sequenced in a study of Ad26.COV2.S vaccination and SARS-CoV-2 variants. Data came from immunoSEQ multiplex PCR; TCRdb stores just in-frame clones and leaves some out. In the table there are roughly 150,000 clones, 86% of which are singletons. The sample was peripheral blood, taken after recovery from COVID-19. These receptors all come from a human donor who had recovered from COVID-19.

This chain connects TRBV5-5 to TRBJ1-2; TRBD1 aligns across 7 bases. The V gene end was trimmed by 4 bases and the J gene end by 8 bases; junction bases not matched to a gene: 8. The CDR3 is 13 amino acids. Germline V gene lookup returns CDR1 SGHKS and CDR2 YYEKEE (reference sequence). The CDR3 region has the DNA TGTGCCAGCAGCACCGACAGGGTAGGAGGCTACACCTTC. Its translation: CASSTDRVGGYTF.

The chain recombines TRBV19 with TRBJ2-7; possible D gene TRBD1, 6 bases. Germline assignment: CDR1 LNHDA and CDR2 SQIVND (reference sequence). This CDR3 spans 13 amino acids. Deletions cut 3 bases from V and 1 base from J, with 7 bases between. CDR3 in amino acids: CASSITGSYEQYF. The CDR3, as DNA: TGTGCCAGTAGTATTACAGGGTCCTACGAGCAGTACTTC.

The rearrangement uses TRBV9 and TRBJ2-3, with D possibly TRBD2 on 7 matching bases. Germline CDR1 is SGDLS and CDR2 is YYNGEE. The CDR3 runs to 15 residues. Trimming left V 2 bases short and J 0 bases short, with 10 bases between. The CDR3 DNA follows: TGTGCCAGCAGCGTGCGGGGGCTCAGCACAGATACGCAGTATTTT. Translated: CASSVRGLSTDTQYF.

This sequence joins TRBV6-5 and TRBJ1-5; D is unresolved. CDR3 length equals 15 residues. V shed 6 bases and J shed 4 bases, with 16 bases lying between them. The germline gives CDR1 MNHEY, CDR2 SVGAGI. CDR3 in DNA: TGTGCCAGCAGCCCAGCCGGAACGGTAAATCAGCCCCAGCATTTT. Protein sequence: CASSPAGTVNQPQHF.

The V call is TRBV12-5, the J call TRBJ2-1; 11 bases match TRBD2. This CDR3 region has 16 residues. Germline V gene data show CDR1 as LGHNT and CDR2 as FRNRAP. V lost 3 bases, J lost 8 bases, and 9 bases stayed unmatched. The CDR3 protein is CASGFYQTSGVDEQFF. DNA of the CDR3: TGTGCTAGTGGTTTCTATCAGACTAGCGGGGTCGATGAGCAGTTCTTC.

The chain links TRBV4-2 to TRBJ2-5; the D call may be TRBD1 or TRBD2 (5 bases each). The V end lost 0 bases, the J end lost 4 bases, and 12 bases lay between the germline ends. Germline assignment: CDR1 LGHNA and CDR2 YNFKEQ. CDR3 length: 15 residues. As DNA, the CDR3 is TGTGCCAGCAGCCAAGAGCCGGGGCTGGGAGAGACCCAGTACTTC. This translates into CASSQEPGLGETQYF.

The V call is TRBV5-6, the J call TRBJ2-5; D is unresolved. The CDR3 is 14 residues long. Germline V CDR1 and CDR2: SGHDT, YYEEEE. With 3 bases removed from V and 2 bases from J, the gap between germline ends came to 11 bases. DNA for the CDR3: TGTGCCAGCAGCTCTGGACGGAGACAAGAGACCCAGTACTTC. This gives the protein CASSSGRRQETQYF.

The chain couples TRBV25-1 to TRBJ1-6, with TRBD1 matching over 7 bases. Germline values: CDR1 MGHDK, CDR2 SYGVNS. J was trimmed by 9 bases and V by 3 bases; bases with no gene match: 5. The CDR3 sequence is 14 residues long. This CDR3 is CASSEGGGASPLHF. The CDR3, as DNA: TGTGCCAGCAGTGAGGGAGGGGGCGCTTCACCCCTCCACTTT.

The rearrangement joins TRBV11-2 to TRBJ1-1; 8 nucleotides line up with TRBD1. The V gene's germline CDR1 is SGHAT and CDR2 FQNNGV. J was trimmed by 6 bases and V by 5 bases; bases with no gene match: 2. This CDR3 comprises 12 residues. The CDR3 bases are TGTGCCAGCAGCGTGGGACAGGCTGAAGCTTTCTTT. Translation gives CASSVGQAEAFF. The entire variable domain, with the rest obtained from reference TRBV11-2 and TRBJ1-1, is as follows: EAGVAQSPRYKIIEKRQSVAFWCNPISGHATLYWYQQILGQGPKLLIQFQNNGVVDDSQLPKDRFSAERLKGVDSTLKIQPAKLEDSAVYLCASSVGQAEAFFGQGTRLTVV.

Here the CDR3 DNA reads TGTGCCAGTAGCCTCCTGGGTTGGGGCCAGCCCCAGCATTTT. Its translation is CASSLLGWGQPQHF. The chain recombines TRBV19 with TRBJ1-5; D perhaps matches TRBD1 (5 bases). V dropped 6 bases and J dropped 7 bases, with 16 bases sitting between them. Per germline, CDR1 LNHDA and CDR2 SQIVND (reference sequence). This CDR3 comprises 14 residues. Looking up the rest from reference TRBV19 and TRBJ1-5 gives the full variable domain: DGGITQSPKYLFRKEGQNVTLSCEQNLNHDAMYWYRQDPGQGLRLIYYSQIVNDFQKGDIAEGYSVSREKKESFPLTVTSAQKNPTAFYLCASSLLGWGQPQHFGDGTRLSIL.

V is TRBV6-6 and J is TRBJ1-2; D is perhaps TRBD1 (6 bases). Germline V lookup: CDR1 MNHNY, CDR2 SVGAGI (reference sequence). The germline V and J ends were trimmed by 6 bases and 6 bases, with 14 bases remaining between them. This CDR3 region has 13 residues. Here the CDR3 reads CASSRSQGHGYTF. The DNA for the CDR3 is TGTGCCAGCAGCCGAAGTCAGGGGCATGGCTACACCTTC.

The CDR3 spells CASSLLGYNTEAFF. CDR3 sequence (DNA): TGTGCCAGCAGTTTATTAGGGTACAACACTGAAGCTTTCTTT. The chain combines TRBV27 with TRBJ1-1; D unclear. The CDR3 totals 14 residues. V lost 1 base, J lost 2 bases, and 8 bases lay in between. Germline V gene sequence: CDR1 MNHEY, CDR2 SMNVEV (reference sequence).

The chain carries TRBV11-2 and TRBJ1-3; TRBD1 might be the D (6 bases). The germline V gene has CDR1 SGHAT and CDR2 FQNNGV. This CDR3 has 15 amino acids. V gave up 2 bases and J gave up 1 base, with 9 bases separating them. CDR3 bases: TGTGCCAGCAGCTTACAGGGGACATCTGGAAACACCATATATTTT. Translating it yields CASSLQGTSGNTIYF.

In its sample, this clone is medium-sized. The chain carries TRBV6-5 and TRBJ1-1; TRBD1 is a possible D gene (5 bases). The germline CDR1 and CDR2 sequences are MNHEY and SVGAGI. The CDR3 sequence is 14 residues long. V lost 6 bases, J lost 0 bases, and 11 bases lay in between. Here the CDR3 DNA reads TGTGCCAGCAGCCGGGGGACGTTGAACACTGAAGCTTTCTTT. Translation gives CASSRGTLNTEAFF.

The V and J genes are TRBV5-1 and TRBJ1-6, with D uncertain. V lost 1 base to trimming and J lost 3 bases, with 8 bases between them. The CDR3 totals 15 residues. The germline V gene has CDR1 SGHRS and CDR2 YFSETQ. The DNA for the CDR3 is TGCGCCAGCAGCTTGAACAGCCTCTATAATTCACCCCTCCACTTT. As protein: CASSLNSLYNSPLHF.

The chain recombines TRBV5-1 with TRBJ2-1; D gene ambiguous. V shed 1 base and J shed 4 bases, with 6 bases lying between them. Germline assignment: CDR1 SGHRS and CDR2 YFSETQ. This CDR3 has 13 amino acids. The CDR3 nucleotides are TGCGCCAGCAGCTTGCAGAGTTACAATGAGCAGTTCTTC. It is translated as CASSLQSYNEQFF.

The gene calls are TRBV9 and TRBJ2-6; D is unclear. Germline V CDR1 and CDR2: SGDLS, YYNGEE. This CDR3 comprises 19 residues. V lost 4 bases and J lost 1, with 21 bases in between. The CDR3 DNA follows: TGTGCCAGCAGCCCCTGGGGTGGCGAATTAGGGTCTGGGGCCAACGTCCTGACTTTC. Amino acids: CASSPWGGELGSGANVLTF.

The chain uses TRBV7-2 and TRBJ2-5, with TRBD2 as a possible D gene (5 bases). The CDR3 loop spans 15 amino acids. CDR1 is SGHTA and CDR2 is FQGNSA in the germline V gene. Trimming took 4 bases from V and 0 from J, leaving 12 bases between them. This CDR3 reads CASSSSTRYQETQYF. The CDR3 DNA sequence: TGTGCCAGCAGCTCCAGCACTAGGTACCAAGAGACCCAGTACTTC.

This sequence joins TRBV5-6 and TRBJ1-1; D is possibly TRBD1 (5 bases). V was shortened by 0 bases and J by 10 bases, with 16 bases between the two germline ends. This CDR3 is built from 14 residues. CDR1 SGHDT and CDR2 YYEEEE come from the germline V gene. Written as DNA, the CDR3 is TGTGCCAGCAGCTTGGGCGGGACCCCAACGGGAGCTTTCTTT. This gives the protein CASSLGGTPTGAFF.

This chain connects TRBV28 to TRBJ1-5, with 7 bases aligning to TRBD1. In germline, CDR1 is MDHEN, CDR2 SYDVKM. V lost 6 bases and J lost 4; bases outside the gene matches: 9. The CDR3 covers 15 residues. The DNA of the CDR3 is TGTGCCAGCAGAAGGGCCACAGGGGCGAATCAGCCCCAGCATTTT. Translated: CASRRATGANQPQHF.

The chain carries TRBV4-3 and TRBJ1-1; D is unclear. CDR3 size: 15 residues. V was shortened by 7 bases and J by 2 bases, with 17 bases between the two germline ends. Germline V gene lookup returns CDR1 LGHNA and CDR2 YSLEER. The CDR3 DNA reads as TGCGCCAGCAAAGTGGGGTTAACCTCTAACACTGAAGCTTTCTTT. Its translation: CASKVGLTSNTEAFF.

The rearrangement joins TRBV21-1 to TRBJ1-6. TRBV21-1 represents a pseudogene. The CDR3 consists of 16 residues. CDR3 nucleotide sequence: TGTGCCAGCAGCAAAGCGCACGGACCACGGGGTTCACCCCTCCACTTT. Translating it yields CASSKAHGPRGSPLHF.

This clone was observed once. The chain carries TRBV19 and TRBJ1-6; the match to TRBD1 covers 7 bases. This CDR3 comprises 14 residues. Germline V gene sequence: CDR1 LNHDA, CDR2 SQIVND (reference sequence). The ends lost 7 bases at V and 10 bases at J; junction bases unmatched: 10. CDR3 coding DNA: TGTGCCAGTACCAAGGGGGACAGAGGATCACCCCTCCACTTT. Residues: CASTKGDRGSPLHF.

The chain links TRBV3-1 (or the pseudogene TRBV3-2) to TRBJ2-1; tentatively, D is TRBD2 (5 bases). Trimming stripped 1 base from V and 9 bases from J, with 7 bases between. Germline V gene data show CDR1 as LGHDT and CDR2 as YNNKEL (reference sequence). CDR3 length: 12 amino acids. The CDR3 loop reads CASSQVATEQFF. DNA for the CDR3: TGTGCCAGCAGCCAAGTAGCGACTGAGCAGTTCTTC.

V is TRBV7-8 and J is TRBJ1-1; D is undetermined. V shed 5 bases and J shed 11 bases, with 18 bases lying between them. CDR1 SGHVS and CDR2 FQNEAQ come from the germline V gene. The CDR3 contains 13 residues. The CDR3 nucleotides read TGTGCCAGCAGCGCAAAGTCGGCGAGTATGGCTTTCTTT. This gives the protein CASSAKSASMAFF.

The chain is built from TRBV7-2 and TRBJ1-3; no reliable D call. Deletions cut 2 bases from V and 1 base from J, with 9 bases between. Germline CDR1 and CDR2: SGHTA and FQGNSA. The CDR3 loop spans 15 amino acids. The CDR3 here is CASSLQALSGNTIYF. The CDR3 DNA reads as TGTGCCAGCAGCTTACAGGCCTTGTCTGGAAACACCATATATTTT. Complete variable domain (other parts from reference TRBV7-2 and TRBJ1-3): GAGVSQSPSNKVTEKGKDVELRCDPISGHTALYWYRQSLGQGLEFLIYFQGNSAPDKSGLPSDRFSAERTGGSVSTLTIQRTQQEDSAVYLCASSLQALSGNTIYFGEGSWLTVV.

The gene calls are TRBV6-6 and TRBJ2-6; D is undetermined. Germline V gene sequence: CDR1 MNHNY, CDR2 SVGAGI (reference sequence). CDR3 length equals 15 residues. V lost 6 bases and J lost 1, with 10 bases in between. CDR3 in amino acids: CASRGYGSGANVLTF. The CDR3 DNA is TGTGCCAGCAGGGGATATGGATCTGGGGCCAACGTCCTGACTTTC.

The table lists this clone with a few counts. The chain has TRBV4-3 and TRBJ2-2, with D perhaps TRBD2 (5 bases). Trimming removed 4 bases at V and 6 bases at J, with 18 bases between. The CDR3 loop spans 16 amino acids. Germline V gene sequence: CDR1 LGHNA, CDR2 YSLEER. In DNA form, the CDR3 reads TGCGCCAGCAGCCGAAGTGCCACGGGGAAAGCCGGGGAGCTGTTTTTT. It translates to CASSRSATGKAGELFF.